This T cell receptor beta chain was sequenced during a study of CXCR3-negative and CXCR3-positive naive CD8 T cells. Naive CD8+ T cells showed a CD45RO-CCR7+CD27+CD95- phenotype. Germline V gene data show CDR1 as SQVTM and CDR2 as ANQGSEA. The CDR3 covers 17 residues. Study results and caveats: Naive subsets had comparable surface CD5; TCR strength was inferred from TRB CDR3 properties.

The method, 5' RACE with UMI labels, was used to prepare the TRB cDNA libraries. From its re-call of the 5' RACE reads, TCRdb lists each CDR3 protein once, without DNA. Recorded for this sample: about 39,000 distinct CDR3 sequences. A remark on this clonotype: Its antigen remains unknown.

The source of this sequence is a human donor in good health. Some clones in this sample may be carry-over from other donors' samples. The chain has TRBV29-1 and TRBJ2-3; as DNA is missing, the TRBD1 call by TCRdb cannot be tested. Sequenced material: naive CXCR3- CD8+ T cells from blood. This sample's subset: CD45RO-CCR7+CD27+CD95- naive CD8+ T cells lacking CXCR3 (TNR3-). The CDR3 sequence is CSVEDHGQVDMTDTQYF.